This T cell receptor beta chain was identified during a study of T cell responses to AZD1222 COVID-19 vaccine. Broader study findings: The reported proportion of spike-specific TCRs targeting unmutated variant regions was nearly half. Repertoires were sampled only after the peak T cell response. An increase in Spike-specific TCR breadth and depth was observed after two AZD1222 doses.

Assay: immunoSEQ multiplex PCR; the TCRdb copy retains only in-frame clones and omits some. The repertoire includes 85,000 to 95,000 clones, around 90% of them detected once, and roughly 8.1% sits in the top ten. Germline lookup yields CDR1 MNHEY and CDR2 SVGAGI. The CDR3 is made up of 14 amino acids. J was trimmed by 4 bases and V by 7 bases; bases with no gene match: 5. Notes on this clone: Its antigen is unidentified.

This chain connects TRBV6-5 to TRBJ2-1; 9 bases are shared with TRBD2. The specimen comprised peripheral blood, sampled on day 0 of AZD1222 vaccination. This clonotype originated in an adult in good health. Here the CDR3 DNA reads TGTGCCAGCACAAGCGGGGGGTCGTACAATGAGCAGTTCTTC. Protein sequence: CASTSGGSYNEQFF.